One sample yielded the 8 T cell receptor beta chains listed below, sequenced in a study of blood T cell repertoires in COVID-19. Using immunoSEQ multiplex PCR, the repertoire was profiled, and TCRdb retains in-frame clones only, with some absent. The repertoire includes about 110,000 clones, roughly 81% of them detected once, and 2.1% sits in the top ten. The sample comprised peripheral blood. These receptors all stem from a human donor in a cohort sampled during active COVID-19.

In DNA, the CDR3 is TGTGCCAGCAGTGAGGAGACGGGAACTGAAGCTTTCTTT. Amino acids: CASSEETGTEAFF. The gene calls are TRBV2 and TRBJ1-1; D not certain. The CDR3 consists of 13 residues. Trimming pared 3 bases from V and 5 bases from J, leaving 10 bases between. Germline CDR1 SNHLY, CDR2 FYNNEI.

This clone was picked up one time. The rearrangement joins TRBV2 to TRBJ2-3, with 12 bases matching TRBD2. Germline values: CDR1 SNHLY, CDR2 FYNNEI. This CDR3 has 16 residues. V trimming: 5 bases; J trimming: 4 bases; junction bases outside the gene matches: 7. Here the CDR3 reads CASSPRASGGADTQYF. Here the CDR3 DNA reads TGTGCCAGCAGTCCACGTGCTAGCGGGGGGGCAGATACGCAGTATTTT.

The chain carries TRBV5-6 and TRBJ2-2; D is ambiguous. This CDR3 spans 15 amino acids. The V end was cut by 6 bases, the J end by 2 bases, with 14 bases between. The germline V gene encodes CDR1 SGHDT and CDR2 YYEEEE. The CDR3 reads CASTLAAINTGELFF. In DNA form, the CDR3 reads TGTGCCAGCACCCTTGCGGCCATTAACACCGGGGAGCTGTTTTTT. Based on the CDR3 plus reference TRBV5-6 and TRBJ2-2, the full variable domain is DAGVTQSPTHLIKTRGQQVTLRCSPKSGHDTVSWYQQALGQGPQFIFQYYEEEERQRGNFPDRFSGHQFPNYSSELNVNALLLGDSALYLCASTLAAINTGELFFGEGSRLTVL.

This chain links TRBV7-2 with TRBJ2-7; 7 bases fit TRBD1. J gave up 2 bases and V 3 bases, and 10 bases lay outside the gene matches. The CDR3 contains 16 residues. Germline CDR1 reads SGHTA; CDR2 reads FQGNSA. In nucleotides, the CDR3 is TGTGCCAGCAGCTTGCAAGGACAGGCCCGTACCTACGAGCAGTACTTC. Its protein product is CASSLQGQARTYEQYF.

The rearrangement links TRBV2 to TRBJ2-3, with 8 nucleotides matching TRBD2. CDR3 length: 14 amino acids. V was clipped by 6 bases and J by 7 bases; unmatched bases: 9. Germline CDR1 is SNHLY and CDR2 is FYNNEI. This CDR3 reads CASRETGGPNTQYF. The CDR3 DNA is TGTGCCAGCAGGGAGACGGGGGGGCCAAATACGCAGTATTTT.

The rearrangement links TRBV5-1 to TRBJ1-1, with D hard to call. The CDR3 contains 14 residues. V gave up 3 bases and J gave up 1 base, with 10 bases separating them. Germline V CDR1 and CDR2: SGHRS, YFSETQ. CDR3 sequence reads: CASSSTPGNTEAFF. The CDR3 DNA is TGCGCCAGCAGCTCAACCCCGGGGAACACTGAAGCTTTCTTT.

This clone came up a few times. The chain carries TRBV7-9 and TRBJ2-7, with 7 positions matching TRBD2. The CDR3 is made up of 15 amino acids. V lost 8 bases, J lost 2 bases, and 12 bases stayed unmatched. The germline CDR1 and CDR2 sequences are SEHNR and FQNEAQ (reference sequence). The CDR3 sequence: CASRPLAEGPYEQYF. CDR3 DNA sequence: TGTGCCAGCCGACCTCTAGCGGAGGGACCCTACGAGCAGTACTTC.

This clone is judged medium-sized (0.01 to 0.1%). CDR3 loop: CASRGQGGGYTF. The CDR3 DNA reads TGTGCCAGCAGGGGACAGGGTGGTGGCTACACCTTC. The V and J genes are TRBV2 and TRBJ1-2; TRBD1 matches 9 bases. V gave up 6 bases and J gave up 7 bases; unmatched junction bases: 3. The CDR3 loop spans 12 amino acids. Germline V gives CDR1 SNHLY, CDR2 FYNNEI.